This T cell receptor beta chain appears in the sequencing data of a study of regulatory T cells in long-lasting Graves disease. On this clonotype: A much larger clone lies a single base off, so this may be a read error.

Time point: newly diagnosed GD, antithyroid drugs for less than 3 months. Construction of the TCR library relied on RNA isolated from PBMCs. Germline V gene sequence: CDR1 MNHEY, CDR2 SVGEGT. The CDR3 is made up of 16 amino acids. Trimming cost V 2 bases and J 4 bases, with 15 bases left between them. CDR3-region Arm-PCR and iRepertoire HTBI primers produced the TCR beta libraries. TCRdb re-called the multiplex PCR reads through MiXCR, storing one row per CDR3 protein. The sample contains about 210,000 distinct CDR3 sequences, roughly 18% of which appear only once. These sequences were also reported in another study, on T cells in Graves' hyperthyroidism and ophthalmopathy.

Sequencing used peripheral blood mononuclear cells (PBMCs), obtained at new diagnosis, from a patient treated with antithyroid drugs. The sequence came from a woman aged 25 to 39 with Graves disease. The gene calls are TRBV6-2 or TRBV6-3 and TRBJ1-3; D gene unclear. The CDR3 nucleotides read TGTGCCAGCAGTTACATGGCGGAGGGTGACGGAAACACCATATATTTT. Protein product: CASSYMAEGDGNTIYF.